The next 14 T cell receptor beta chains were all read from a single sample in a study of blood T cell repertoires in COVID-19. Using immunoSEQ multiplex PCR, the repertoire was profiled, and TCRdb retains in-frame clones only, with some absent. The sample contains about 140,000 clones, about 87% of which appear only once. The specimen sequenced was PBMCs or T cells enriched from blood (not recorded which). The receptors shown here come from a man in his fifties or sixties who had recovered from COVID-19.

This chain links TRBV9 with TRBJ2-3; a weak D match, TRBD2 (6 bases). The CDR3 loop spans 14 amino acids. V lost 4 bases and J lost 3, with 12 bases in between. The germline V gene has CDR1 SGDLS and CDR2 YYNGEE. CDR3 coding DNA: TGTGCCAGCAGCCCCGTGGGACTTACAGATACGCAGTATTTT. Translated, it gives CASSPVGLTDTQYF.

The V gene is TRBV27, the J gene TRBJ2-3; the match to TRBD2 covers 10 bases. CDR1 MNHEY and CDR2 SMNVEV come from the germline V gene (reference sequence). The junction had 4 bases not matched to a gene; V was cut back by 2 bases and J by 2 bases. The CDR3 runs to 16 residues. The CDR3 DNA sequence: TGTGCCAGCAGTTTAACTAGCGGGACTCTCACAGATACGCAGTATTTT. It encodes CASSLTSGTLTDTQYF.

The chain combines TRBV6-2 or TRBV6-3 with TRBJ2-4; weak D call: TRBD2 (5 bases). Germline V gives CDR1 MNHEY, CDR2 SVGEGT. V was cut by 7 bases and J by 0 bases, with 28 bases left in between. The CDR3 runs to 20 residues. The CDR3 region has the DNA TGTGCCAGCACCCCTTGGTGGATAGAACCGGAGGATTTAGCCAAAAACATTCAGTACTTC. The encoded protein is CASTPWWIEPEDLAKNIQYF.

J is TRBJ2-1 and V is TRBV3-1 (or the pseudogene TRBV3-2); 13 positions match TRBD2. V dropped 0 bases and J dropped 5; count of bases not matched to a gene: 1. Germline loops: CDR1 LGHDT, CDR2 YNNKEL (reference sequence). The CDR3 consists of 16 residues. The CDR3 sequence: CASSQEGLAGDNEQFF. DNA for the CDR3: TGTGCCAGCAGCCAAGAAGGACTAGCGGGAGACAATGAGCAGTTCTTC.

This chain connects TRBV6-6 to TRBJ1-2; no reliable D call. The CDR3 covers 16 residues. The V gene lost 0 bases and the J gene lost 2 bases, with 13 bases spanning the gap. Germline V gene sequence: CDR1 MNHNY, CDR2 SVGAGI (reference sequence). The CDR3 DNA sequence: TGTGCCAGCAGTTACTCACCGCCTCTGGCAAACTATGGCTACACCTTC. The encoded protein is CASSYSPPLANYGYTF.

The V gene is TRBV18, the J gene TRBJ1-4, with a possible D match to TRBD1 (5 bases). Trimming removed 3 bases from V and 9 bases from J, with 8 bases in between. The CDR3 length is 12 residues. CDR1 is KGHSH, CDR2 LQKENI, per germline. CDR3 sequence reads: CASSPAGQKLFF. Written as DNA, the CDR3 is TGTGCCAGCTCACCGGCGGGACAAAAACTGTTTTTT.

V is TRBV9 and J is TRBJ2-7; a possible D gene is TRBD2 (5 bases). Between the trimmed V and J ends, which lost 4 bases and 4 bases, there was a span of 9 bases. The CDR3 loop spans 12 amino acids. Germline loops: CDR1 SGDLS, CDR2 YYNGEE. In DNA form, the CDR3 reads TGTGCCAGCAGCCTTGAGGGTTACGAGCAGTACTTC. Translated: CASSLEGYEQYF.

The V gene is TRBV19, the J gene TRBJ1-1; tentatively, D is TRBD1 (5 bases). CDR1 is LNHDA and CDR2 is SQIVND in the germline V gene (reference sequence). The V end lost 9 bases, the J end lost 0 bases, and 5 bases lay between the germline ends. The CDR3 has 11 amino acids. The CDR3 is CARGVNTEAFF. In DNA, the CDR3 is TGTGCCAGAGGGGTGAACACTGAAGCTTTCTTT.

CDR3 in amino acids: CASCTGLNTEAFF. In nucleotides, the CDR3 is TGTGCCAGCTGCACAGGGTTGAACACTGAAGCTTTCTTT. The J gene is TRBJ1-1, the V gene TRBV11-2, with TRBD1 as a possible D gene (6 bases). In germline, CDR1 is SGHAT, CDR2 FQNNGV. This CDR3 spans 13 amino acids. V gave up 8 bases and J gave up 0 bases, with 10 bases separating them.

The chain combines TRBV15 with TRBJ1-2; D call uncertain. The V end lost 5 bases, the J end lost 2 bases, and 9 bases lay between the germline ends. The CDR3 covers 13 residues. Germline loops: CDR1 LNHNV, CDR2 YYDKDF (reference sequence). The CDR3 here is CATSLTGNYGYTF. In nucleotides, the CDR3 is TGTGCCACCAGCCTGACTGGGAACTATGGCTACACCTTC.

This chain joins TRBV28 and TRBJ2-7; 9 nucleotides agree with TRBD1. From germline, CDR1 is MDHEN and CDR2 SYDVKM. The CDR3 is made up of 15 amino acids. V lost 7 bases and J lost 1; bases outside the gene matches: 8. CDR3 sequence reads: CASTRLQGASYEQYF. As DNA, the CDR3 is TGTGCCAGCACCCGCCTACAGGGGGCTTCCTACGAGCAGTACTTC.

V usage is TRBV19 and J usage is TRBJ2-1; D might be TRBD2 (6 bases). Trimming removed 3 bases from V and 4 bases from J, with 16 bases in between. Germline V gene lookup returns CDR1 LNHDA and CDR2 SQIVND (reference sequence). The CDR3 consists of 16 residues. As DNA, the CDR3 is TGTGCCAGTAGTATCCGACGCGGAGGGGCTTACAATGAGCAGTTCTTC. Its translation: CASSIRRGGAYNEQFF.

The chain links TRBV20-1 to TRBJ1-2, with D perhaps matching TRBD1 (5 bases). V was pared by 6 bases and J by 9 bases, with 14 bases between. The CDR3 sequence is 11 residues long. Germline CDR1 reads DFQATT; CDR2 reads SNEGSKA (reference sequence). The CDR3 sequence is CSAPTDTRYTF. The CDR3 region has the DNA TGCAGTGCACCGACAGACACGCGCTACACCTTC.

The CDR3 bases are TGTGCCAGTAGGACGCCGGGACAGGGAGAGTCACCCCTCCACTTT. Translated: CASRTPGQGESPLHF. This rearrangement joins TRBV19 to TRBJ1-6; 9 positions agree with TRBD1. The J segment lost 10 bases and the V segment lost 6 bases, leaving 10 bases of the junction unmatched. Germline CDR1 is LNHDA and CDR2 is SQIVND (reference sequence). There are 15 residues in the CDR3.